A single sample is the source of the 16 T cell receptor beta chains below, sequenced in a study of T cells after yellow fever vaccination (dated by TCRdb to the late 2010s). The treatment or condition label for this specimen denotes: live attenuated yellow fever vaccine strain. The library came from 5' RACE. The sequencing machine was an Illumina NovaSeq 6000. The raw public data were reprocessed by TCRdb itself: fastp quality trimming at Q25, MiXCR clonotype calling, in-frame beta chains only. Duplicate CDR3 protein sequences are folded into a single record with the most common DNA and genes. Recorded for this sample are around 340,000 distinct CDR3 sequences; approximately 13% of them occurred a single time. The ten biggest clones cover 2.5% to 4% of the sample. Sequences were derived from CD4+ T cells sorted from PBMCs, sampled 15 days after the yellow fever booster vaccination. The receptor set was obtained from a man in his late teens or twenties who received the YFV17D yellow fever vaccine.

This clonotype has a handful of counts. The chain is built from TRBV5-1 and TRBJ2-2; 9 bases match TRBD1. The trim removed 2 bases at V and 4 bases at J, leaving 6 bases unmatched. The CDR3 runs 16 residues. Germline V gene sequence: CDR1 SGHRS, CDR2 YFSETQ. CDR3 loop: CASSFTGGTGTGELFF. The DNA of the CDR3 is TGCGCCAGCAGCTTTACAGGGGGCACAGGCACCGGGGAGCTGTTTTTT.

The J gene is TRBJ1-1, the V gene TRBV5-1; perhaps TRBD1 as D (5 bases). Germline V gene lookup returns CDR1 SGHRS and CDR2 YFSETQ. CDR3 size: 13 residues. V lost 2 bases to trimming and J lost 6 bases, with 11 bases between them. The CDR3 loop is CASSFASGAEAFF. The CDR3 coding sequence is TGCGCCAGCAGCTTTGCCTCGGGGGCTGAAGCTTTCTTT. The entire variable domain, with the rest obtained from reference TRBV5-1 and TRBJ1-1, is as follows: KAGVTQTPRYLIKTRGQQVTLSCSPISGHRSVSWYQQTPGQGLQFLFEYFSETQRNKGNFPGRFSGRQFSNSRSEMNVSTLELGDSALYLCASSFASGAEAFFGQGTRLTVV.

This clonotype has just a few counts. This chain joins TRBV3-1 and TRBJ1-2, with D hard to call. CDR3 length: 14 amino acids. Germline loops: CDR1 LGHDT, CDR2 YNNKEL (reference sequence). V was pared by 3 bases and J by 4 bases, with 12 bases between. The CDR3 DNA reads TGTGCCAGCAGCCAGGGTCGATCTGCCTATGGCTACACCTTC. Protein product: CASSQGRSAYGYTF.

The table lists this clonotype with many counts. A junction end diverges from the germline sequence, so it may reflect a read error. The chain couples TRBV5-8 to TRBJ2-2, with D unclear. The CDR3 sequence is 12 residues long. Looked up from germline, CDR1 is SGHTS and CDR2 is YDEGEE. The DNA for the CDR3 is TGTGCCAGCAGTTTGGACGGCGGGGAGCTGTTTTTT. This gives the protein CASSLDGGELFF.

The J gene is TRBJ1-2, the V gene TRBV19; TRBD1 might be the D (5 bases). This CDR3 is built from 16 residues. Germline CDR1 LNHDA, CDR2 SQIVND (reference sequence). Trimming took 3 bases from V and 4 from J, leaving 18 bases between them. The CDR3 DNA follows: TGTGCCAGTAGTATGGTTGAGGGACTTCGGGGCTATGGCTACACCTTC. Translating it yields CASSMVEGLRGYGYTF.

The chain couples TRBV7-3 to TRBJ2-1; 8 bases are a match to TRBD2. Trimming cost V 5 bases and J 3 bases; bases outside gene matches: 6. The CDR3 extends over 15 amino acids. In germline, CDR1 is SGHTA, CDR2 FQGTGA. CDR3 in DNA: TGTGCCAGCAGCCTTGCTAGCGGGTACTACAATGAGCAGTTCTTC. Translation gives CASSLASGYYNEQFF.

This chain connects TRBV3-1 to TRBJ2-1, with 12 bases identical to TRBD2. Losses at the gene ends were 8 bases for V and 7 bases for J; bases not matched to a gene: 3. CDR3 size: 13 residues. Germline V gene lookup returns CDR1 LGHDT and CDR2 YNNKEL (reference sequence). CDR3 loop: CASGLAGGNEQFF. The CDR3 DNA is TGTGCCAGCGGTCTAGCGGGGGGGAATGAGCAGTTCTTC.

This clonotype has only a few counts. The chain joins TRBV5-4 to TRBJ1-2, with 7 bases identical to TRBD1. Trimming at V came to 3 bases and at J to 5 bases, leaving 4 bases not matched to a gene. This CDR3 is built from 13 residues. In germline, CDR1 is SGHNT, CDR2 YYREEE (reference sequence). CDR3 DNA sequence: TGTGCCAGCAGCTATACAGGGGAGTATGGCTACACCTTC. Amino acid sequence: CASSYTGEYGYTF.

This clonotype was detected only a few times. The chain is built from TRBV7-8 and TRBJ1-2; no clear D. The V gene's germline CDR1 is SGHVS and CDR2 FQNEAQ. Trimming removed 1 base at V and 4 bases at J, with 13 bases between. This CDR3 has 15 amino acids. CDR3 DNA sequence: TGTGCCAGCAGCTTAGTTACGGTTTCAGGCTATGGCTACACCTTC. It encodes CASSLVTVSGYGYTF.

This chain connects TRBV3-1 to TRBJ2-7; perhaps TRBD1 as D (7 bases). V was clipped by 4 bases and J by 2 bases, with 21 bases between them. This CDR3 contains 17 residues. CDR1 and CDR2 from the germline V gene are LGHDT and YNNKEL (reference sequence). Written as DNA, the CDR3 is TGTGCCAGCAGCCGAAGCCTGCGCGGGACAGTCCCCTACGAGCAGTACTTC. This sequence encodes CASSRSLRGTVPYEQYF.

The chain is built from TRBV28 and TRBJ1-2, with D maybe TRBD1 (5 bases). Germline V gene sequence: CDR1 MDHEN, CDR2 SYDVKM. The V gene lost 6 bases and the J gene lost 2 bases, with 22 bases spanning the gap. This CDR3 has 17 amino acids. The CDR3 DNA is TGTGCCAGCAGCGGGGGGGTCCGAGAGCTGGGAAACTATGGCTACACCTTC. Its protein product is CASSGGVRELGNYGYTF.

V usage is TRBV2 and J usage is TRBJ2-3, with 11 bases aligning to TRBD2. The ends lost 2 bases at V and 0 bases at J; junction bases unmatched: 7. This CDR3 region has 18 residues. Germline CDR1 reads SNHLY; CDR2 reads FYNNEI. This CDR3 is CASSEFVLAGASTDTQYF. The CDR3 coding sequence is TGTGCCAGCAGTGAATTCGTACTAGCGGGGGCAAGCACAGATACGCAGTATTTT.

This clonotype has just one count. The chain couples TRBV7-2 to TRBJ2-3, with D maybe TRBD2 (7 bases). The germline CDR1 and CDR2 sequences are SGHTA and FQGNSA. The CDR3 runs 15 residues. Trimming took 4 bases from V and 4 from J, leaving 15 bases between them. CDR3 loop: CASSSTGGLADTQYF. DNA for the CDR3: TGTGCCAGCAGCTCAACGGGGGGCCTTGCAGATACGCAGTATTTT.

This clonotype showed up just a few times. The chain carries TRBV9 and TRBJ2-1; the D gene is possibly TRBD2 (6 bases). This CDR3 contains 12 residues. Germline V gene data show CDR1 as SGDLS and CDR2 as YYNGEE. V gave up 2 bases and J gave up 9 bases, with 9 bases separating them. In DNA, the CDR3 is TGTGCCAGCAGCGTGGGGGGAAGTGAGCAGTTCTTC. Translated: CASSVGGSEQFF.

This clonotype was picked up a small number of times. The genes are TRBV28 and TRBJ2-5; 10 bases are shared with TRBD1. This CDR3 contains 16 residues. Germline V gene sequence: CDR1 MDHEN, CDR2 SYDVKM. The V and J ends lost 5 bases and 5 bases, in that order; junction bases with no gene match: 11. CDR3 sequence reads: CASSPLGTGDRETQYF. Written as DNA, the CDR3 is TGTGCCAGCAGTCCCCTAGGGACAGGGGATAGGGAGACCCAGTACTTC.

This chain uses TRBV27 with TRBJ2-2; TRBD1 matches 7 bases. The trim removed 6 bases at V and 4 bases at J, leaving 8 bases unmatched. The germline gives CDR1 MNHEY, CDR2 SMNVEV (reference sequence). This CDR3 has 15 amino acids. CDR3 residues: CASRATGTSTGELFF. The CDR3 DNA reads as TGTGCCAGCAGGGCGACAGGGACCTCCACCGGGGAGCTGTTTTTT.